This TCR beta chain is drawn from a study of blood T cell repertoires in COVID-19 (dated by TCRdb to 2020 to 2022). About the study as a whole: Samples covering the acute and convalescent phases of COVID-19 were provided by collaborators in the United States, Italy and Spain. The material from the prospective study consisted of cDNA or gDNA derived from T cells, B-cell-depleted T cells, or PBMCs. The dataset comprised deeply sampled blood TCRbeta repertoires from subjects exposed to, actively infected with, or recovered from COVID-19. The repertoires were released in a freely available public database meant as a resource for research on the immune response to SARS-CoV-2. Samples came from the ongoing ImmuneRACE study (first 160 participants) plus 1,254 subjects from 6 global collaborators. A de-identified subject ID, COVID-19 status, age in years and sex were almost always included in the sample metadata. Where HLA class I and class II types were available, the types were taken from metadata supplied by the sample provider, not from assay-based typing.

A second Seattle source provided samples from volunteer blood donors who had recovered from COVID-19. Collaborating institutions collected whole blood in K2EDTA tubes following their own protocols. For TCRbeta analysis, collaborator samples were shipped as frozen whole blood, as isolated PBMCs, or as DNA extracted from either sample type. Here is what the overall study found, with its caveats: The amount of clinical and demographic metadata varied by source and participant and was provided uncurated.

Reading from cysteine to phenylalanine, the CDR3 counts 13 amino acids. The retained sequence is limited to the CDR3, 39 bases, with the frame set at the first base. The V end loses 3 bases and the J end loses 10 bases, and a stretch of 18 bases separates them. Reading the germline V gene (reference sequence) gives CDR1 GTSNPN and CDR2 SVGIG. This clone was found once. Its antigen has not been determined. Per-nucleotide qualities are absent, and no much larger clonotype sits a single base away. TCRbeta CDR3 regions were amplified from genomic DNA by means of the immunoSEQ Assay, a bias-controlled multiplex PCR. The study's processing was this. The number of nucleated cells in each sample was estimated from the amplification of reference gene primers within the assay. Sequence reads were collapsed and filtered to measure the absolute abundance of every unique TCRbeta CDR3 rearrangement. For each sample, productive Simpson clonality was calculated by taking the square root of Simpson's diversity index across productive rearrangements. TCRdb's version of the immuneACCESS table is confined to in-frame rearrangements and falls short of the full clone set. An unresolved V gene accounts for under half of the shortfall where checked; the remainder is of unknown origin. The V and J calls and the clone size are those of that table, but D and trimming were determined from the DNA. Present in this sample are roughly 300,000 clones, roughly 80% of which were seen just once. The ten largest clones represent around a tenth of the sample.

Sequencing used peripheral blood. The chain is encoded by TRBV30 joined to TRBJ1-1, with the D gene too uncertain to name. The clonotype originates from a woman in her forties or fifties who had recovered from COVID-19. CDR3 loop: CAWRIHGRVGAFF. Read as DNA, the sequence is TGTGCCTGGAGGATCCATGGTCGGGTTGGAGCTTTCTTT. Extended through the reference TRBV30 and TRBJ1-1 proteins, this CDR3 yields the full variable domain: SQTIHQWPATLVQPVGSPLSLECTVEGTSNPNLYWYRQAAGRGLQLLFYSVGIGQISSEVPQNLSASRPQDRQFILSSKKLLLSDSGFYLCAWRIHGRVGAFFGQGTRLTVV.